The T cell receptor (beta chain) described here comes from a study of yellow fever vaccine responses in identical twins. TCRdb fed the RT-PCR reads into MiXCR, producing one record per CDR3 protein. The sample consists of more than 5,500 distinct CDR3 sequences, approximately 65% of them appearing once. The J segment lost 8 bases and the V segment lost 5 bases, leaving 6 bases of the junction unmatched. Germline-derived CDR1 and CDR2 are SQVTM and ANQGSEA. The CDR3 runs to 13 residues. The specimen was T cells from blood (PBMCs), unsorted or a sorted subset (not recorded which), collected before or after yellow fever vaccination (not recorded which). This chain joins TRBV29-1 and TRBJ1-4, with 9 bases identical to TRBD1. The sequence derives from a woman aged 18-30 years who received the yellow fever vaccine. This CDR3 reads CSVTTGGVEKLFF. Written as DNA, the CDR3 is TGCAGCGTTACAACAGGGGGCGTAGAAAAACTGTTTTTT.